This T cell receptor beta chain is from a study of blood T cell repertoires in COVID-19. About the study: The origin of the acute and convalescent COVID-19 samples was the United States, Italy and Spain. From T cells, B-cell-depleted T cells, or PBMCs came the material, which was cDNA or gDNA.

The CDR3 is 14 amino acids. The trim removed 6 bases at V and 3 bases at J, leaving 6 bases unmatched. CDR1 and CDR2 from the germline V gene are KGHSH and LQKENI. Per the study methods: Cell counts per sample came from amplifying reference gene primers. Method: immunoSEQ multiplex PCR; TCRdb's copy keeps in-frame clones and lacks some. That table is the source of V, J and clone size, and D and trimming were worked out from the DNA. In the table there are roughly 87,000 clones, 86% of which are singletons. The rearrangement links TRBV18 to TRBJ2-7; 9 bases are a match to TRBD1. The clonotype comes from a man aged 45 to 65 with active COVID-19. The specimen sequenced was peripheral blood. CDR3 amino acids: CASSPGTGRYEQYF. As DNA, the CDR3 is TGTGCCAGCTCGCCCGGGACAGGGCGCTACGAGCAGTACTTC.